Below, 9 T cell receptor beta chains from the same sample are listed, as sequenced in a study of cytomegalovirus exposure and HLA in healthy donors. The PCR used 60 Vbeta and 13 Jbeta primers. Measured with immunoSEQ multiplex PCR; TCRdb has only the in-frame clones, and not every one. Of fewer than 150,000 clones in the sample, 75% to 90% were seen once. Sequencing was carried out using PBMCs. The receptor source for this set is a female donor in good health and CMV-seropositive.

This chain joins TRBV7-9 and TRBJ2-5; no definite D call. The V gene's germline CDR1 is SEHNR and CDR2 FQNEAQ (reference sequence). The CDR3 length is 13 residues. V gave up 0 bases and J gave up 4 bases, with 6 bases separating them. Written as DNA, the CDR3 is TGTGCCAGCAGCTTAGCTCCTAGAGAGACCCAGTACTTC. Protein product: CASSLAPRETQYF.

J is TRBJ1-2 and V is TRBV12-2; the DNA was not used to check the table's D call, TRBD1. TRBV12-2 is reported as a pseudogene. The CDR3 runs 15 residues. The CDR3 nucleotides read TGTGCAAGTCGCTTTCCTGACCACTTAGCAGGGGGCTACACCTTC. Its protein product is CASRFPDHLAGGYTF.

DNA for the CDR3: TGTGCCAGTACTCGGAGCGGCAATCAGCCCCAGCATTTT. This gives the protein CASTRSGNQPQHF. This rearrangement joins TRBV19 to TRBJ1-5; no definite D call. This CDR3 contains 13 residues. Trimming removed 7 bases from V and 2 bases from J, with 9 bases in between. Germline assignment: CDR1 LNHDA and CDR2 SQIVND (reference sequence).

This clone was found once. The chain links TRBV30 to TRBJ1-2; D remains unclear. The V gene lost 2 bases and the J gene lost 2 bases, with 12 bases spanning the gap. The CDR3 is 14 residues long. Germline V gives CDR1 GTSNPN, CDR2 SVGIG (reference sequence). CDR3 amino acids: CAWSSSSGNYGYTF. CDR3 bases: TGTGCCTGGAGTTCGTCCTCGGGGAACTATGGCTACACCTTC.

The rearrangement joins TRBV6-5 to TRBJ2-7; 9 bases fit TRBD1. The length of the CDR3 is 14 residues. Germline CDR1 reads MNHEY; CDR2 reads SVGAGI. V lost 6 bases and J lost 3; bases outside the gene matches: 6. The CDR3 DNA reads TGTGCCAGCAGGAGGGACAGGGAAGGCTACGAGCAGTACTTC. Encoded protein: CASRRDREGYEQYF.

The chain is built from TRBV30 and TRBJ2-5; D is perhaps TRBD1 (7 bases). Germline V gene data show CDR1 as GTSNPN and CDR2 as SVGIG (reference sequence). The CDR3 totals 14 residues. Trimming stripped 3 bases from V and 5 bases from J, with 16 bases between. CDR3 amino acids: CAWRAGGPWETQYF. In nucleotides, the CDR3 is TGTGCCTGGAGAGCAGGGGGGCCTTGGGAGACCCAGTACTTC.

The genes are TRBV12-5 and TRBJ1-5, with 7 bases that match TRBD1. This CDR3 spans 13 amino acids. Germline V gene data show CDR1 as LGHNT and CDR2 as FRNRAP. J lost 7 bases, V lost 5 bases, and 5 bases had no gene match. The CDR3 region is CASGDDRAQPQHF. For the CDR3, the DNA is TGTGCTAGTGGTGACGACAGGGCACAGCCCCAGCATTTT. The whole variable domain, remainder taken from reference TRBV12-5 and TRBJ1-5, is DARVTQTPRHKVTEMGQEVTMRCQPILGHNTVFWYRQTMMQGLELLAYFRNRAPLDDSGMPKDRFSAEMPDATLATLKIQPSEPRDSAVYFCASGDDRAQPQHFGDGTRLSIL.

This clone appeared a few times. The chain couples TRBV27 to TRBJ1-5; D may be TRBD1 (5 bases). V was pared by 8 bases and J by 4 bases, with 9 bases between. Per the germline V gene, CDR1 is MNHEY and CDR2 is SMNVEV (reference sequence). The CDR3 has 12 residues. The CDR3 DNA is TGTGCCAGCTCCAGGGATAATCAGCCCCAGCATTTT. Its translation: CASSRDNQPQHF.

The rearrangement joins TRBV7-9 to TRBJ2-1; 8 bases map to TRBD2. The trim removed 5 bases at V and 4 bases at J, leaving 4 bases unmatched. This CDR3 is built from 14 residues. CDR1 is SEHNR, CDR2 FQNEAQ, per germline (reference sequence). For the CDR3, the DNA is TGTGCCAGCAGCGAGCGGGGGAGGTACAATGAGCAGTTCTTC. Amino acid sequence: CASSERGRYNEQFF.